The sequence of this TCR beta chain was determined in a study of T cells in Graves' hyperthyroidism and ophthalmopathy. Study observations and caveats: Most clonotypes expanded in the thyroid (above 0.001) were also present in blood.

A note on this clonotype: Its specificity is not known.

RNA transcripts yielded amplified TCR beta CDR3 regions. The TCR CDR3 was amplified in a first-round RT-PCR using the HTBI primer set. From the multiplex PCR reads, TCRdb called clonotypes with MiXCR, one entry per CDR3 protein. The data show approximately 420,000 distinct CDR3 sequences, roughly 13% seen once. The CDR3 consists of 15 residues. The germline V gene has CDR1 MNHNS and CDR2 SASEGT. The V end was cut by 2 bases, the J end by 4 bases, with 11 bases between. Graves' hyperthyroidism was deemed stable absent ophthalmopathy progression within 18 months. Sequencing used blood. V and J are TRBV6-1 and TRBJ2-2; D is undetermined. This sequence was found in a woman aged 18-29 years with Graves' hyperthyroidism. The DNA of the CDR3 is TGTGCCAGCAGTGAAACATCCTTCGGCACCGGGGAGCTGTTTTTT. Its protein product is CASSETSFGTGELFF.